These 24 T cell receptor beta chains originate from one sample sequenced in a study of OX40 agonist ivuxolimab in advanced cancers. Sequencing was performed with immunoSEQ multiplex PCR; in TCRdb, only in-frame clones are kept and a portion is missing. In the table there are 60,000 to 75,000 clones, about 83% of which are singletons. This specimen consisted of CD4+ or CD8+ T cells sorted from blood, obtained in a trial of the OX40 agonist ivuxolimab. The receptors originated from an adult with an advanced solid tumor such as melanoma, head and neck, liver or kidney cancer.

This CDR3 reads CATRRSQGVTGELFF. CDR3 nucleotides: TGTGCCACCCGGAGGTCTCAGGGGGTCACCGGGGAGCTGTTTTTT. The rearrangement joins TRBV30 to TRBJ2-2; 7 bases are shared with TRBD1. Germline CDR1 GTSNPN, CDR2 SVGIG (reference sequence). CDR3 size: 15 residues. V gave up 8 bases and J gave up 4 bases; unmatched junction bases: 13. The complete variable domain, with remaining parts taken from reference TRBV30 and TRBJ2-2, reads SQTIHQWPATLVQPVGSPLSLECTVEGTSNPNLYWYRQAAGRGLQLLFYSVGIGQISSEVPQNLSASRPQDRQFILSSKKLLLSDSGFYLCATRRSQGVTGELFFGEGSRLTVL.

The rearrangement links TRBV5-8 to TRBJ2-3, with 9 positions matching TRBD2. Germline V gene sequence: CDR1 SGHTS, CDR2 YDEGEE. This CDR3 region has 17 residues. Unmatched junction bases numbered 7, after V lost 2 bases and J lost 0 bases. CDR3 nucleotide sequence: TGTGCCAGCAGCTTCGCCCCTCTAGCGGGGAGCACAGATACGCAGTATTTT. Its translation: CASSFAPLAGSTDTQYF.

The V and J genes are TRBV6-5 and TRBJ2-7; 10 bases map to TRBD1. The CDR3 covers 15 residues. Germline V gene data show CDR1 as MNHEY and CDR2 as SVGAGI. Trimming removed 4 bases from V and 5 bases from J; junction bases left unmatched: 8. The CDR3: CASSSRGQGIHEQYF. The CDR3 region has the DNA TGTGCCAGCAGTTCCAGGGGACAGGGGATCCACGAGCAGTACTTC.

This sequence joins TRBV27 and TRBJ1-6, with 9 bases identical to TRBD1. J was trimmed by 7 bases and V by 3 bases; bases with no gene match: 7. CDR1 and CDR2 (germline): MNHEY, SMNVEV (reference sequence). The length of the CDR3 is 16 residues. CDR3 amino acids: CASSFLETGGNSPLHF. The CDR3 bases are TGTGCCAGCAGTTTTCTCGAGACAGGGGGAAATTCACCCCTCCACTTT.

This chain links TRBV5-1 with TRBJ1-1; D gene uncertain. Germline V gene data show CDR1 as SGHRS and CDR2 as YFSETQ. V lost 4 bases to trimming and J lost 4 bases, with 14 bases between them. The CDR3 runs to 14 residues. DNA for the CDR3: TGCGCCAGCAGCCCGGGTGGGGTAGGCACTGAAGCTTTCTTT. Encoded protein: CASSPGGVGTEAFF.

The J gene is TRBJ2-3, the V gene TRBV7-2; 12 nucleotides align to TRBD2. After removal of 2 bases from V and 1 base from J, the junction contained 7 bases not matched to a gene. The CDR3 is made up of 18 amino acids. From germline, CDR1 is SGHTA and CDR2 FQGNSA. CDR3 coding DNA: TGTGCCAGCAGCTTATCCCCGACTAGCGGGGGACGCACAGATACGCAGTATTTT. As protein: CASSLSPTSGGRTDTQYF. The whole variable domain, remainder taken from reference TRBV7-2 and TRBJ2-3, is GAGVSQSPSNKVTEKGKDVELRCDPISGHTALYWYRQSLGQGLEFLIYFQGNSAPDKSGLPSDRFSAERTGGSVSTLTIQRTQQEDSAVYLCASSLSPTSGGRTDTQYFGPGTRLTVL.

CDR3 in amino acids: CASSLGQGIYEQYF. The CDR3 DNA reads TGCGCCAGCAGCTTGGGACAGGGGATCTACGAGCAGTACTTC. J is TRBJ2-7 and V is TRBV5-1; 8 bases fit TRBD1. The J segment lost 3 bases and the V segment lost 0 bases, leaving 2 bases of the junction unmatched. Germline V gene sequence: CDR1 SGHRS, CDR2 YFSETQ. The CDR3 spans 14 residues.

The V and J genes are TRBV6-1 and TRBJ2-1; maybe TRBD1 (6 bases). V lost 6 bases to trimming and J lost 6 bases, with 12 bases between them. Germline-derived CDR1 and CDR2 are MNHNS and SASEGT. The CDR3 has 13 amino acids. CDR3 protein: CASRLTGSNEQFF. The CDR3 bases are TGTGCCAGCAGATTAACAGGGTCCAATGAGCAGTTCTTC.

This chain links TRBV7-2 with TRBJ2-3; 14 bases fit TRBD2. CDR3 size: 17 residues. The germline gives CDR1 SGHTA, CDR2 FQGNSA. V was clipped by 2 bases and J by 6 bases; unmatched bases: 7. The CDR3 here is CASSLTRLAGGHDTQYF. The CDR3 DNA sequence: TGTGCCAGCAGCTTAACTCGACTAGCGGGGGGGCATGATACGCAGTATTTT. The variable domain in full, with the rest retrieved from reference TRBV7-2 and TRBJ2-3, is GAGVSQSPSNKVTEKGKDVELRCDPISGHTALYWYRQSLGQGLEFLIYFQGNSAPDKSGLPSDRFSAERTGGSVSTLTIQRTQQEDSAVYLCASSLTRLAGGHDTQYFGPGTRLTVL.

This sequence joins TRBV11-2 and TRBJ2-2, with 7 bases matching TRBD2. V lost 3 bases, J lost 0 bases, and 4 bases stayed unmatched. The CDR3 runs to 16 residues. Germline CDR1 SGHAT, CDR2 FQNNGV. CDR3 coding DNA: TGTGCCAGCAGCTTCACGGGGGGACCGAACACCGGGGAGCTGTTTTTT. Its translation is CASSFTGGPNTGELFF. The full variable domain, with the rest looked up from reference TRBV11-2 and TRBJ2-2, is EAGVAQSPRYKIIEKRQSVAFWCNPISGHATLYWYQQILGQGPKLLIQFQNNGVVDDSQLPKDRFSAERLKGVDSTLKIQPAKLEDSAVYLCASSFTGGPNTGELFFGEGSRLTVL.

A remark on this clone: Other nucleotide sequences from this sample produce the same CDR3. V usage is TRBV18 and J usage is TRBJ2-5; D ambiguous. The CDR3 runs 11 residues. Germline V lookup: CDR1 KGHSH, CDR2 LQKENI. The ends were cut back, 3 bases at V and 5 bases at J, with 4 bases in the middle. For the CDR3, the DNA is TGTGCCAGCTCACCGGGGGAGACCCAGTACTTC. Its translation is CASSPGETQYF.

The rearrangement links TRBV9 to TRBJ1-2, with D possibly matching TRBD1 (5 bases). The CDR3 spans 14 residues. Looked up from germline, CDR1 is SGDLS and CDR2 is YYNGEE. The ends were cut back, 0 bases at V and 4 bases at J, with 10 bases in the middle. CDR3 nucleotide sequence: TGTGCCAGCAGCGTAGTATTGGGGGGCTATGGCTACACCTTC. It specifies CASSVVLGGYGYTF.

This chain joins TRBV6-5 and TRBJ2-1; D call uncertain. This CDR3 is built from 12 residues. From germline, CDR1 is MNHEY and CDR2 SVGAGI. V gave up 6 bases and J gave up 5 bases, with 8 bases separating them. CDR3: CASRSLHNEQFF. Here the CDR3 DNA reads TGTGCCAGCAGAAGTTTACACAATGAGCAGTTCTTC.

This clone was picked up a small number of times. This rearrangement joins TRBV15 to TRBJ2-5, with D hard to call. The CDR3 extends over 13 amino acids. Trimming took off 3 bases at V and 5 bases at J, with 10 bases between the two ends. Germline lookup yields CDR1 LNHNV and CDR2 YYDKDF (reference sequence). For the CDR3, the DNA is TGTGCCACCAGCAGGGAGCCACGGGAGACCCAGTACTTC. Its protein is CATSREPRETQYF. The full variable domain, rest sourced from reference TRBV15 and TRBJ2-5, is DAMVIQNPRYQVTQFGKPVTLSCSQTLNHNVMYWYQQKSSQAPKLLFHYYDKDFNNEADTPDNFQSRRPNTSFCFLDIRSPGLGDTAMYLCATSREPRETQYFGPGTRLLVL.

The V call is TRBV29-1, the J call TRBJ2-4; 7 bases line up with TRBD1. CDR1 is SQVTM, CDR2 ANQGSEA, per germline. CDR3 length: 16 amino acids. The junction had 19 bases not matched to a gene; V was cut back by 6 bases and J by 8 bases. CDR3 residues: CSVRDRAMLFNDIQYF. The CDR3 DNA reads TGCAGCGTCCGGGACAGAGCTATGTTGTTCAACGACATTCAGTACTTC.

The chain recombines TRBV27 with TRBJ1-5; 8 bases align to TRBD1. Unmatched junction bases numbered 8, after V lost 5 bases and J lost 2 bases. This CDR3 comprises 16 residues. Germline-derived CDR1 and CDR2 are MNHEY and SMNVEV (reference sequence). The CDR3 nucleotides read TGTGCCAGCAGTCCTCTTGACAGGGGCCGCAATCAGCCCCAGCATTTT. This codes for CASSPLDRGRNQPQHF.

This clone was observed a single time. The chain has TRBV6-5 and TRBJ1-2, with 12 bases identical to TRBD1. Germline CDR1 MNHEY, CDR2 SVGAGI. The CDR3 sequence is 14 residues long. V shed 10 bases and J 7 bases; nucleotides not matched to a gene: 10. The CDR3 region has the DNA TGTGCCACGACACGGGACAGGGGGCAGTCTGGCTACACCTTC. Translating it yields CATTRDRGQSGYTF.

Only one count was recorded for this clone. The chain carries TRBV5-4 and TRBJ2-7, with TRBD1 identical over 10 bases. Per the germline V gene, CDR1 is SGHNT and CDR2 is YYREEE (reference sequence). Germline trimming cut 4 bases from V and 5 bases from J; bases unmatched to any gene: 12. The CDR3 is 16 amino acids. DNA for the CDR3: TGTGCCAGCAGCCAGGGACAGGGGCTTAATCGTAACGAGCAGTACTTC. Translation: CASSQGQGLNRNEQYF.

This chain uses TRBV4-2 with TRBJ2-4; 11 bases match TRBD1. Germline loops: CDR1 LGHNA, CDR2 YNFKEQ. Trimming at V came to 4 bases and at J to 5 bases, leaving 7 bases not matched to a gene. CDR3 size: 16 residues. CDR3: CASSPGQGAGQNIQYF. The DNA of the CDR3 is TGTGCCAGCAGCCCCGGACAGGGGGCAGGTCAAAACATTCAGTACTTC.

The chain couples TRBV11-2 to TRBJ2-2, with 11 bases matching TRBD2. Per germline, CDR1 SGHAT and CDR2 FQNNGV. The J segment lost 7 bases and the V segment lost 5 bases, leaving 9 bases of the junction unmatched. The CDR3 totals 16 residues. The CDR3 protein is CASSKTSGASGGELFF. For the CDR3, the DNA is TGTGCCAGCAGCAAGACTAGCGGGGCTTCCGGCGGGGAGCTGTTTTTT.

The chain couples TRBV28 to TRBJ1-1; possibly TRBD1 for D (6 bases). From germline, CDR1 is MDHEN and CDR2 SYDVKM. Trimming cost V 8 bases and J 3 bases, with 22 bases left between them. This CDR3 spans 16 amino acids. The CDR3 sequence is CASPSQAGEGDTEAFF. CDR3 bases: TGTGCCAGCCCGTCTCAGGCAGGCGAGGGGGACACTGAAGCTTTCTTT.

J is TRBJ2-7 and V is TRBV7-2, with 8 bases matching TRBD1. Germline V gene sequence: CDR1 SGHTA, CDR2 FQGNSA. The V gene end was trimmed by 4 bases and the J gene end by 3 bases; junction bases not matched to a gene: 5. There are 14 residues in the CDR3. CDR3 sequence reads: CASSSWTGFYEQYF. CDR3 coding DNA: TGTGCCAGCAGCTCCTGGACAGGGTTCTACGAGCAGTACTTC.

V is TRBV7-2 and J is TRBJ2-7; either TRBD1 or TRBD2 may supply D (6 bases each). V lost 6 bases to trimming and J lost 6 bases, with 18 bases between them. CDR1 and CDR2 from the germline V gene are SGHTA and FQGNSA. The CDR3 length is 14 residues. This chain's CDR3 is CASSGGRVPPEQYF. The CDR3 region has the DNA TGTGCCAGCAGTGGGGGGCGGGTCCCCCCCGAGCAGTACTTC.

This clone was counted between two and nine times. This chain links TRBV25-1 with TRBJ1-2, with D possibly TRBD1 on 5 matching bases. Trimming removed 2 bases from V and 6 bases from J, with 10 bases in between. Germline V gene lookup returns CDR1 MGHDK and CDR2 SYGVNS. The CDR3 extends over 13 amino acids. This CDR3 is CASSERGVDGYTF. In DNA form, the CDR3 reads TGTGCCAGCAGTGAAAGGGGTGTAGATGGCTACACCTTC.